The 2 T cell receptor beta chains reported below all come from one sample, sequenced in a study of blood T cells in healthy people across ages. Through a sample-barcoded 5' primer and a J-beta primer mix, a second PCR was run for 7 to 11 cycles. TCRdb ran MiXCR on the 5' RACE reads and lists one entry per CDR3 protein. In the table there are about 1,000,000 distinct CDR3 sequences, 35% to 50% of which are singletons. The material sequenced was blood. The receptors stem from an older woman in good health.

There are many counts of this clonotype. The chain couples TRBV6-2 or TRBV6-3 to TRBJ2-7; 9 bases fit TRBD2. Germline V lookup: CDR1 MNHEY, CDR2 SVGEGT. The junction had 9 bases not matched to a gene; V was cut back by 5 bases and J by 4 bases. This CDR3 is 15 amino acids long. Here the CDR3 DNA reads TGTGCCAGCAGTCCCACCGGGACTAGCCAGTACGAGCAGTACTTC. Protein sequence: CASSPTGTSQYEQYF.

This chain connects TRBV20-1 to TRBJ2-5, with 8 nucleotides matching TRBD1. The J call may be in error: the DNA end matches TRBJ2-7 better. The CDR3 runs to 16 residues. CDR1 is DFQATT and CDR2 is SNEGSKA in the germline V gene (reference sequence). The CDR3 reads CSARGRQGLSGYEQYF. The CDR3 DNA sequence: TGCAGTGCTAGGGGGAGACAGGGGTTATCCGGATACGAGCAGTACTTC.